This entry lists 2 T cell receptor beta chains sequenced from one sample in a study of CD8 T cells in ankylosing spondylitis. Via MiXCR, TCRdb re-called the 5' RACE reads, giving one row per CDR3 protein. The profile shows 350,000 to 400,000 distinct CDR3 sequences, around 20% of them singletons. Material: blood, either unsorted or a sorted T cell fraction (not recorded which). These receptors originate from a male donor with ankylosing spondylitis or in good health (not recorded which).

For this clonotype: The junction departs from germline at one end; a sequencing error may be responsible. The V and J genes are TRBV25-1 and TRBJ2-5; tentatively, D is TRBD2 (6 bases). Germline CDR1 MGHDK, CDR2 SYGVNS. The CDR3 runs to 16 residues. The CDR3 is CASSKYDNGGVETQYF. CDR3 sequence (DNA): TGTGCCAGCAGTAAATACGACAACGGGGGTGTGGAGACCCAGTACTTC.

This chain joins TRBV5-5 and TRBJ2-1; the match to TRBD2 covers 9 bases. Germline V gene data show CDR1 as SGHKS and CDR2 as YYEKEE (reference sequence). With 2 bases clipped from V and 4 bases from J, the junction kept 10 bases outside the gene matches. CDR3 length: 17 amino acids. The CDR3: CASSFSAGGPLYNEQFF. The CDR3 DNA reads TGTGCCAGCAGCTTCTCCGCGGGGGGGCCGTTGTACAATGAGCAGTTCTTC.